The 30 T cell receptor beta chains given below trace back to one sample, sequenced in a study of T cell responses to AZD1222 COVID-19 vaccine. Sequencing used immunoSEQ multiplex PCR; TCRdb keeps in-frame clones, though not all of them. There are around 89,000 clones in the sample; roughly 90% occur only once, and 5% to 6.5% lies in the top ten. This specimen consisted of peripheral blood, obtained 28 days after the second AZD1222 dose. These receptors originate from an adult who received the AZD1222 COVID-19 vaccine.

This clone was picked up a small number of times. V is TRBV11-2 and J is TRBJ1-6; no clear D. Germline V gene sequence: CDR1 SGHAT, CDR2 FQNNGV. CDR3 length equals 16 residues. The V and J ends lost 5 bases and 5 bases respectively, with 16 bases between them. The CDR3 bases are TGTGCCAGCAGCCGGTTCAAGGGCCCAAATAATTCACCCCTCCACTTT. Translation gives CASSRFKGPNNSPLHF.

The chain employs TRBV4-1 and TRBJ1-1; D gene ambiguous. This CDR3 spans 16 amino acids. Germline V CDR1 and CDR2: MGHRA, YSYEKL. Trimming stripped 1 base from V and 0 bases from J, with 12 bases between. CDR3 DNA: TGCGCCAGCAGCCAAGGGGCGGGAGGGATGAACACTGAAGCTTTCTTT. This sequence encodes CASSQGAGGMNTEAFF.

This chain uses TRBV7-9 with TRBJ2-1; no clear D. Deletions cut 1 base from V and 5 bases from J, with 9 bases between. The CDR3 is made up of 14 amino acids. Germline V gives CDR1 SEHNR, CDR2 FQNEAQ (reference sequence). The CDR3, as DNA: TGTGCCAGCAGCTTAGTGGCAGGTCACAATGAGCAGTTCTTC. It specifies CASSLVAGHNEQFF.

As to this clone: This CDR3 is also generated by other DNA sequences in the sample. This rearrangement joins TRBV5-6 to TRBJ1-1; D is undetermined. This CDR3 is built from 11 residues. Germline V gives CDR1 SGHDT, CDR2 YYEEEE. The ends were cut back, 5 bases at V and 8 bases at J, with 10 bases in the middle. The CDR3 DNA is TGTGCCAGCAGTACGGTCCTGGAAGCTTTCTTT. Translating gives CASSTVLEAFF.

The chain carries TRBV28 and TRBJ2-5, with D maybe TRBD2 (6 bases). Between the trimmed V and J ends, which lost 4 bases and 4 bases, there was a span of 16 bases. CDR1 is MDHEN, CDR2 SYDVKM, per germline. CDR3 size: 15 residues. This chain's CDR3 is CASSSYGGGSETQYF. DNA for the CDR3: TGTGCCAGCAGTTCGTACGGGGGTGGTTCAGAGACCCAGTACTTC.

V and J are TRBV7-8 and TRBJ2-1, with TRBD1 identical over 9 bases. CDR3 length equals 17 residues. Germline CDR1 is SGHVS and CDR2 is FQNEAQ. V was clipped by 5 bases and J by 5 bases; unmatched bases: 13. This chain's CDR3 is CASSPIRGQGWDNEQFF. DNA of the CDR3: TGTGCCAGCAGCCCTATAAGGGGACAGGGCTGGGACAATGAGCAGTTCTTC.

This rearrangement joins TRBV6-5 to TRBJ1-5, with D perhaps TRBD1 (6 bases). Trimming removed 6 bases at V and 12 bases at J, with 12 bases between. The germline CDR1 and CDR2 sequences are MNHEY and SVGAGI. The CDR3 spans 11 residues. As DNA, the CDR3 is TGTGCCAGCAGGAACAGGGAAATCCAGCATTTT. Translation: CASRNREIQHF.

The chain carries TRBV3-1 (or the pseudogene TRBV3-2) and TRBJ1-1; D unresolved. The CDR3 is 11 residues long. CDR1 and CDR2 from the germline V gene are LGHDT and YNNKEL (reference sequence). Trimming cost V 2 bases and J 8 bases, with 6 bases left between them. The CDR3 here is CASSQLTEAFF. CDR3 in DNA: TGTGCCAGCAGCCAATTGACAGAAGCTTTCTTT.

V is TRBV2 and J is TRBJ2-7; maybe TRBD2 (5 bases). V lost 4 bases and J 2 bases, leaving 9 bases between the germline ends. The germline gives CDR1 SNHLY, CDR2 FYNNEI. The CDR3 covers 13 residues. CDR3 DNA sequence: TGTGCCAGCAGTGGTGGAGGAACCTACGAGCAGTACTTC. It yields the protein CASSGGGTYEQYF.

The rearrangement links TRBV3-1 (or the pseudogene TRBV3-2) to TRBJ1-4; TRBD1 is a possible D gene (5 bases). The V end lost 1 base, the J end lost 6 bases, and 9 bases lay between the germline ends. CDR3 size: 14 residues. Germline V gene sequence: CDR1 LGHDT, CDR2 YNNKEL (reference sequence). The CDR3 is CASSQVGGDEKLFF. The CDR3 bases are TGTGCCAGCAGCCAAGTGGGGGGGGATGAAAAACTGTTTTTT.

The rearrangement joins TRBV6-5 to TRBJ2-2; no firm D call. The CDR3 has 13 residues. Germline V gives CDR1 MNHEY, CDR2 SVGAGI. V was pared by 3 bases and J by 5 bases, with 7 bases between. CDR3 sequence: CASSYTVTGELFF. The CDR3 nucleotides are TGTGCCAGCAGTTATACGGTTACCGGGGAGCTGTTTTTT.

This chain uses TRBV7-3 with TRBJ1-2; 12 positions agree with TRBD1. Germline CDR1 reads SGHTA; CDR2 reads FQGTGA. The CDR3 consists of 14 residues. Trimming took 4 bases from V and 6 from J; bases not matched to a gene: 3. CDR3 sequence (DNA): TGTGCCAGCAGCTCGGGACAGGGGGCTGATGGCTACACCTTC. Translating gives CASSSGQGADGYTF. The full variable domain, completed using reference TRBV7-3 and TRBJ1-2, is GAGVSQTPSNKVTEKGKYVELRCDPISGHTALYWYRQSLGQGPEFLIYFQGTGAADDSGLPNDRFFAVRPEGSVSTLKIQRTERGDSAVYLCASSSGQGADGYTFGSGTRLTVV.

As DNA, the CDR3 is TGTGCCAGCAGTGGACTTAGCGGGTCTAGCACAGATACGCAGTATTTT. Translation gives CASSGLSGSSTDTQYF. The chain links TRBV25-1 to TRBJ2-3; 7 nucleotides line up with TRBD2. This CDR3 spans 16 amino acids. After removal of 4 bases from V and 0 bases from J, the junction contained 7 bases not matched to a gene. CDR1 and CDR2 (germline): MGHDK, SYGVNS.

The rearrangement joins TRBV15 to TRBJ2-1; a possible D gene is TRBD1 (6 bases). Germline assignment: CDR1 LNHNV and CDR2 YYDKDF (reference sequence). V gave up 1 base and J gave up 8 bases, with 24 bases separating them. The CDR3 has 18 amino acids. The CDR3 DNA sequence: TGTGCCACCAGCAGAGCCCTCACAGGGTCGTGGTCTGGTTATGAGCAGTTCTTC. It codes for CATSRALTGSWSGYEQFF.

Only a few counts were recorded for this clone. The chain employs TRBV2 and TRBJ1-1; no firm D call. Germline V lookup: CDR1 SNHLY, CDR2 FYNNEI. V was clipped by 5 bases and J by 3 bases, with 10 bases between them. This CDR3 region has 13 residues. The CDR3 region is CASSSLKDTEAFF. CDR3 sequence (DNA): TGTGCCAGCAGTTCTCTTAAGGACACTGAAGCTTTCTTT.

The CDR3 region has the DNA TGTGCCAGCAGCTTGGCCAGGACAGGGGACAACTATGGCTACACCTTC. It translates to CASSLARTGDNYGYTF. The chain uses TRBV5-4 and TRBJ1-2, with 9 bases fitting TRBD1. Germline lookup yields CDR1 SGHNT and CDR2 YYREEE (reference sequence). This CDR3 comprises 16 residues. V was clipped by 0 bases and J by 2 bases; unmatched bases: 5.

This clone was seen a few times. The J gene is TRBJ1-1, the V gene TRBV10-2; 8 nucleotides match TRBD1. Germline trimming cut 4 bases from V and 4 bases from J; bases unmatched to any gene: 5. The CDR3 contains 14 residues. CDR1 is WSHSY, CDR2 SAAADI, per germline. The DNA for the CDR3 is TGCGCCAGCAGTGTTCAGGGGGCAGTCACTGAAGCTTTCTTT. It specifies CASSVQGAVTEAFF.

The rearrangement joins TRBV6-1 to TRBJ1-2; tentatively, D is TRBD1 (6 bases). This CDR3 spans 14 amino acids. CDR1 MNHNS and CDR2 SASEGT come from the germline V gene. Trimming cost V 2 bases and J 6 bases, with 13 bases left between them. For the CDR3, the DNA is TGTGCCAGCAGTGAATTGCTGGGGGCAGATGGCTACACCTTC. This encodes CASSELLGADGYTF.

The rearrangement uses TRBV9 and TRBJ2-3, with D unresolved. This CDR3 spans 13 amino acids. Germline lookup yields CDR1 SGDLS and CDR2 YYNGEE. The germline V and J ends were trimmed by 4 bases and 9 bases, with 15 bases remaining between them. The CDR3 here is CASSPYGGLTQYF. CDR3 nucleotides: TGTGCCAGCAGCCCCTACGGTGGGTTGACGCAGTATTTT.

This chain connects TRBV20-1 to TRBJ2-4; D is unresolved. The germline V gene has CDR1 DFQATT and CDR2 SNEGSKA (reference sequence). Deletions cut 4 bases from V and 4 bases from J, with 5 bases between. This CDR3 spans 11 amino acids. In DNA, the CDR3 is TGCAGTGCTAAGAATAAAAACATTCAGTACTTC. Protein product: CSAKNKNIQYF.

The chain links TRBV10-3 to TRBJ1-2; 9 nucleotides align to TRBD1. The germline V gene has CDR1 ENHRY and CDR2 SYGVKD. The length of the CDR3 is 17 residues. After removal of 2 bases from V and 2 bases from J, the junction contained 9 bases not matched to a gene. Here the CDR3 DNA reads TGTGCCATCAGTGAGACCGGGACAGGGCGTTTCAACTATGGCTACACCTTC. Amino acids: CAISETGTGRFNYGYTF.

The rearrangement links TRBV7-2 to TRBJ2-7, with 11 bases identical to TRBD2. CDR3 length: 15 residues. Per the germline V gene, CDR1 is SGHTA and CDR2 is FQGNSA. V lost 5 bases, J lost 3 bases, and 6 bases stayed unmatched. In DNA form, the CDR3 reads TGTGCCAGCAGCCCGCGGACTAGCGGGCGCTACGAGCAGTACTTC. Translation gives CASSPRTSGRYEQYF. The variable domain in full, with the rest retrieved from reference TRBV7-2 and TRBJ2-7, is GAGVSQSPSNKVTEKGKDVELRCDPISGHTALYWYRQSLGQGLEFLIYFQGNSAPDKSGLPSDRFSAERTGGSVSTLTIQRTQQEDSAVYLCASSPRTSGRYEQYFGPGTRLTVT.

The J gene is TRBJ1-6, the V gene TRBV3-1 (or the pseudogene TRBV3-2); D is possibly TRBD1 (5 bases). Germline V lookup: CDR1 LGHDT, CDR2 YNNKEL (reference sequence). V lost 0 bases and J 10 bases, leaving 13 bases between the germline ends. The CDR3 consists of 15 residues. The CDR3 sequence: CASSQEPREGSPLHF. The CDR3 coding sequence is TGTGCCAGCAGCCAAGAACCCAGGGAGGGCTCACCCCTCCACTTT.

The V and J genes are TRBV7-9 and TRBJ1-1; D gene ambiguous. The V end lost 2 bases, the J end lost 6 bases, and 4 bases lay between the germline ends. Germline loops: CDR1 SEHNR, CDR2 FQNEAQ (reference sequence). The CDR3 runs to 11 residues. Written as DNA, the CDR3 is TGTGCCAGCAGCTTATCCTCTGAAGCTTTCTTT. It encodes CASSLSSEAFF.

The chain recombines TRBV7-2 with TRBJ2-7; D not resolved. Per germline, CDR1 SGHTA and CDR2 FQGNSA. V was shortened by 1 base and J by 7 bases, with 14 bases between the two germline ends. There are 14 residues in the CDR3. The CDR3 loop is CASSLGPDLGEQYF. In DNA, the CDR3 is TGTGCCAGCAGCTTAGGGCCAGACTTGGGGGAGCAGTACTTC.

The V gene is TRBV11-3, the J gene TRBJ1-2, with 7 bases identical to TRBD1. The CDR3 length is 13 residues. V was pared by 6 bases and J by 3 bases, with 4 bases of the junction left unmatched. Per the germline V gene, CDR1 is SGHNT and CDR2 is YENEEA. CDR3 DNA: TGTGCCAGCAGACCCACAGGGGACTATGGCTACACCTTC. Its translation is CASRPTGDYGYTF.

The CDR3 nucleotides are TGTGCCAGCAGCTTATTGGCCAGGAGGCACGATCGATCCATGAACACTGAAGCTTTCTTT. Translation gives CASSLLARRHDRSMNTEAFF. V gene TRBV7-8 combines with J gene TRBJ1-1; the D is unclear. Germline-derived CDR1 and CDR2 are SGHVS and FQNEAQ. The CDR3 covers 20 residues. V lost 2 bases to trimming and J lost 0 bases, with 25 bases between them.

This rearrangement joins TRBV5-6 to TRBJ2-5; unclear D gene. The length of the CDR3 is 16 residues. V was shortened by 1 base and J by 7 bases, with 20 bases between the two germline ends. The germline V gene encodes CDR1 SGHDT and CDR2 YYEEEE. The CDR3 loop reads CASSLRGTEVRGTQYF. The CDR3 bases are TGTGCCAGCAGCTTGAGAGGTACGGAAGTTCGTGGGACCCAGTACTTC.

This sequence joins TRBV28 and TRBJ1-6; 9 bases are shared with TRBD1. The CDR3 runs to 16 residues. CDR1 MDHEN and CDR2 SYDVKM come from the germline V gene. Trimming took 7 bases from V and 3 from J; bases not matched to a gene: 7. The CDR3 is CASMPRGQGYNSPLHF. Written as DNA, the CDR3 is TGTGCCAGCATGCCCCGGGGACAGGGCTATAATTCACCCCTCCACTTT.

The genes are TRBV15 and TRBJ1-2; D unresolved. CDR1 and CDR2 (germline): LNHNV, YYDKDF (reference sequence). Trimming stripped 3 bases from V and 5 bases from J, with 13 bases between. The CDR3 contains 14 residues. CDR3 region: CATSRGGEVYGYTF. The CDR3 DNA follows: TGTGCCACCAGCAGGGGCGGAGAGGTTTATGGCTACACCTTC.